This TCR beta chain was identified during a study of early T cells in non-severe SARS-CoV-2 infection. Study context: It was bulk RNA from unsorted whole blood that was sequenced, and the chains were unpaired.

Whole-study findings and limits: The matching step, a VDJdb search, favored anti-spike CD8 responses and missed private and CD4 specificities.

This clonotype was picked up a small number of times. What it recognizes is unknown. CDR1 and CDR2 (germline): SGHRS, YFSETQ. With 0 bases removed from V and 5 bases from J, the gap between germline ends came to 4 bases. This CDR3 has 12 residues. Individual cDNA molecules received unique molecular identifiers. Using its own MiXCR run on the 5' RACE reads, TCRdb lists one record per CDR3 protein. Among roughly 75,000 distinct CDR3 sequences listed, around 16% were seen once. The chain has TRBV5-1 and TRBJ2-3; no reliable D call. The receptor was derived from an adult who was a healthcare worker with PCR-confirmed SARS-CoV-2 infection or an uninfected control (not recorded which). Sequenced: whole blood. In DNA form, the CDR3 reads TGCGCCAGCAGCTTGGCCGGAGATACGCAGTATTTT. It yields the protein CASSLAGDTQYF. The variable domain in full, completed from reference TRBV5-1 and TRBJ2-3, reads KAGVTQTPRYLIKTRGQQVTLSCSPISGHRSVSWYQQTPGQGLQFLFEYFSETQRNKGNFPGRFSGRQFSNSRSEMNVSTLELGDSALYLCASSLAGDTQYFGPGTRLTVL.